The 32 T cell receptor beta chains below all came from one sample that was sequenced in a study of T cell changes during pregnancy in multiple sclerosis. Sequencing used immunoSEQ multiplex PCR; TCRdb keeps in-frame clones, though not all of them. The sample holds 120,000 or so clones, 85% to 95% seen once. The sequencing used peripheral blood, collected before pregnancy. Source of these receptors: a female donor with multiple sclerosis, enrolled in a pregnancy study.

The chain couples TRBV29-1 to TRBJ1-3, with D unclear. V lost 7 bases and J 3 bases, leaving 10 bases between the germline ends. Germline values: CDR1 SQVTM, CDR2 ANQGSEA. The CDR3 loop spans 12 amino acids. The CDR3: CSATAGGNTIYF. Here the CDR3 DNA reads TGCAGCGCCACGGCGGGTGGAAACACCATATATTTT.

The chain carries TRBV29-1 and TRBJ1-1; TRBD1 matches 7 bases. The J segment lost 6 bases and the V segment lost 5 bases, leaving 9 bases of the junction unmatched. The CDR3 contains 13 residues. Germline CDR1 is SQVTM and CDR2 is ANQGSEA. The CDR3 nucleotides are TGCAGCGTTCCGGACAGGCGTTCTTCTGAAGCTTTCTTT. This gives the protein CSVPDRRSSEAFF.

The J gene is TRBJ2-5, the V gene TRBV7-6, with 13 bases matching TRBD2. The CDR3 runs 16 residues. Germline V lookup: CDR1 SGHVS, CDR2 FNYEAQ. V trimming: 4 bases; J trimming: 5 bases; junction bases outside the gene matches: 7. In DNA, the CDR3 is TGTGCCAGCAGCTCGGGGCCGACTAGCGGGAGGGAGACCCAGTACTTC. Amino acids: CASSSGPTSGRETQYF.

The chain carries TRBV19 and TRBJ2-7, with TRBD1 identical over 9 bases. Trimming at V came to 5 bases and at J to 5 bases, leaving 13 bases not matched to a gene. Germline V lookup: CDR1 LNHDA, CDR2 SQIVND (reference sequence). The CDR3 totals 16 residues. DNA of the CDR3: TGTGCCAGTAGTCCCCAGGGACAGGGAGGGAGAGACGAGCAGTACTTC. Its translation: CASSPQGQGGRDEQYF.

The chain recombines TRBV15 with TRBJ2-7; D possibly corresponds to TRBD1 (5 bases). Trimming removed 8 bases from V and 6 bases from J, with 14 bases in between. The CDR3 covers 12 residues. Per the germline V gene, CDR1 is LNHNV and CDR2 is YYDKDF (reference sequence). The DNA of the CDR3 is TGTGCCACCCAGGGTGATTTCGGCGAGCAGTACTTC. It specifies CATQGDFGEQYF.

The chain has TRBV7-2 and TRBJ2-2; D unclear. Germline values: CDR1 SGHTA, CDR2 FQGNSA. V was trimmed by 5 bases and J by 6 bases, leaving 7 bases between them. This CDR3 has 12 amino acids. The CDR3 DNA sequence: TGTGCCAGCAGCCAGTATCCCGGGGAGCTGTTTTTT. Translating it yields CASSQYPGELFF.

The V and J genes are TRBV7-2 and TRBJ2-3; 12 bases are a match to TRBD2. V lost 2 bases, J lost 4 bases, and 4 bases stayed unmatched. The CDR3 covers 16 residues. Germline V gives CDR1 SGHTA, CDR2 FQGNSA. CDR3 sequence (DNA): TGTGCCAGCAGCTTAAGACTAGCGGGGGTTCCAGATACGCAGTATTTT. It is translated as CASSLRLAGVPDTQYF.

The V call is TRBV2, the J call TRBJ1-5; D remains unclear. The CDR3 consists of 14 residues. V lost 0 bases, J lost 7 bases, and 10 bases lay in between. The germline CDR1 and CDR2 sequences are SNHLY and FYNNEI. The CDR3 DNA reads as TGTGCCAGCAGTGAAGCAGGTGGAGGGCAGCCCCAGCATTTT. Its translation: CASSEAGGGQPQHF.

This chain links TRBV5-4 with TRBJ2-5; a possible D gene is TRBD1 (6 bases). V dropped 4 bases and J dropped 5 bases, with 18 bases sitting between them. The length of the CDR3 is 15 residues. The germline V gene encodes CDR1 SGHNT and CDR2 YYREEE (reference sequence). The CDR3 sequence is CASSMNPSDRETQYF. In DNA form, the CDR3 reads TGTGCCAGCAGCATGAACCCCTCAGACAGGGAGACCCAGTACTTC.

The rearrangement links TRBV27 to TRBJ1-2; TRBD1 might be the D (6 bases). Germline V CDR1 and CDR2: MNHEY, SMNVEV (reference sequence). V was cut by 6 bases and J by 0 bases, with 14 bases left in between. CDR3 length: 15 amino acids. The CDR3 DNA reads TGTGCCAGCAGCGTCACAGGGAGAGCTAACTATGGCTACACCTTC. Residues: CASSVTGRANYGYTF.

The gene calls are TRBV19 and TRBJ2-2; D may be TRBD1 (6 bases). Germline V gives CDR1 LNHDA, CDR2 SQIVND (reference sequence). V lost 0 bases to trimming and J lost 4 bases, with 12 bases between them. The CDR3 covers 16 residues. The CDR3, as DNA: TGTGCCAGTAGTATAGATCGGGACAAGGGCACCGGGGAGCTGTTTTTT. Protein product: CASSIDRDKGTGELFF.

This chain connects TRBV29-1 to TRBJ1-1; a weak D match, TRBD1 (6 bases). This CDR3 contains 13 residues. CDR1 is SQVTM and CDR2 is ANQGSEA in the germline V gene. V was trimmed by 3 bases and J by 1 base, leaving 9 bases between them. CDR3 sequence reads: CSVELQGNTEAFF. CDR3 nucleotides: TGCAGCGTTGAGTTACAGGGGAACACTGAAGCTTTCTTT.

The rearrangement links TRBV29-1 to TRBJ1-3; TRBD1 aligns across 8 bases. CDR1 is SQVTM and CDR2 is ANQGSEA in the germline V gene. The V gene end was trimmed by 5 bases and the J gene end by 0 bases; junction bases not matched to a gene: 6. The CDR3 sequence is 15 residues long. CDR3 protein: CSVRTGSNSGNTIYF. The CDR3 bases are TGCAGCGTTAGGACAGGGAGTAACTCTGGAAACACCATATATTTT.

This chain uses TRBV7-3 with TRBJ2-1; 9 positions match TRBD2. CDR1 is SGHTA and CDR2 is FQGTGA in the germline V gene. The CDR3 is 15 residues long. V was pared by 2 bases and J by 4 bases, with 3 bases of the junction left unmatched. As DNA, the CDR3 is TGTGCCAGCAGCTTAGGTAGCGGGGGATACAATGAGCAGTTCTTC. This encodes CASSLGSGGYNEQFF.

The rearrangement uses TRBV27 and TRBJ2-7; the D gene is possibly TRBD2 (6 bases). CDR3 length: 13 amino acids. The germline CDR1 and CDR2 sequences are MNHEY and SMNVEV (reference sequence). Trimming pared 3 bases from V and 7 bases from J, leaving 13 bases between. The CDR3: CASSFPSRGEQYF. CDR3 in DNA: TGTGCCAGCAGTTTCCCCTCCCGGGGGGAGCAGTACTTC.

V is TRBV6-5 and J is TRBJ1-5; 11 bases agree with TRBD1. V was clipped by 5 bases and J by 9 bases; unmatched bases: 9. The V gene's germline CDR1 is MNHEY and CDR2 SVGAGI. The CDR3 has 15 amino acids. CDR3 sequence reads: CASSPRTGGGRPQHF. CDR3 DNA: TGTGCCAGCAGTCCCCGGACAGGGGGCGGACGGCCCCAGCATTTT.

The chain couples TRBV13 to TRBJ2-5; D may be TRBD2 (5 bases). The CDR3 totals 13 residues. The ends were cut back, 1 base at V and 7 bases at J, with 10 bases in the middle. Germline V gene sequence: CDR1 PRHDT, CDR2 FYEKMQ (reference sequence). The CDR3 DNA is TGTGCCAGCAGCTTAGTCCGGGAACTGACCCAGTACTTC. It is translated as CASSLVRELTQYF.

The chain is built from TRBV28 and TRBJ2-3; 9 bases are a match to TRBD2. This CDR3 region has 16 residues. Trimming took 6 bases from V and 1 from J; bases not matched to a gene: 8. Germline-derived CDR1 and CDR2 are MDHEN and SYDVKM. For the CDR3, the DNA is TGTGCCAGCAGCCCGTTAGCGGGAGCGGGCACAGATACGCAGTATTTT. Translated: CASSPLAGAGTDTQYF.

V gene TRBV6-1 combines with J gene TRBJ2-2; TRBD2 might be the D (6 bases). This CDR3 has 14 amino acids. Trimming pared 6 bases from V and 3 bases from J, leaving 11 bases between. Germline CDR1 and CDR2: MNHNS and SASEGT. The CDR3 DNA follows: TGTGCCAGCAGCTTCTCTAGCGACACCGGGGAGCTGTTTTTT. It codes for CASSFSSDTGELFF.

The rearrangement links TRBV4-1 to TRBJ1-2; the D gene is possibly TRBD1 (6 bases). V was trimmed by 0 bases and J by 1 base, leaving 12 bases between them. CDR3 length: 16 residues. Germline loops: CDR1 MGHRA, CDR2 YSYEKL. The CDR3 DNA follows: TGCGCCAGCAGCCAAGATGCGGGGGCGCTTAACTATGGCTACACCTTC. It is translated as CASSQDAGALNYGYTF.

This sequence joins TRBV10-3 and TRBJ2-7; TRBD1 aligns across 10 bases. The CDR3 runs 15 residues. V lost 6 bases, J lost 2 bases, and 7 bases stayed unmatched. Germline CDR1 ENHRY, CDR2 SYGVKD. The DNA of the CDR3 is TGTGCCATCAGCCCAGGACAGGGGGAAGCCTACGAGCAGTACTTC. This sequence encodes CAISPGQGEAYEQYF.

The genes are TRBV19 and TRBJ2-3, with D uncertain. The CDR3 contains 15 residues. V shed 4 bases and J shed 4 bases, with 15 bases lying between them. Germline loops: CDR1 LNHDA, CDR2 SQIVND (reference sequence). The CDR3 loop is CASSSLPPLADTQYF. CDR3 in DNA: TGTGCCAGTAGTAGCCTTCCCCCGTTAGCAGATACGCAGTATTTT.

On this clone itself: Other nucleotide sequences in the sample specify the same CDR3. The chain has TRBV30 and TRBJ1-4; D might be TRBD1 (6 bases). This CDR3 has 13 amino acids. Germline V gene lookup returns CDR1 GTSNPN and CDR2 SVGIG (reference sequence). The germline V and J ends were trimmed by 0 bases and 4 bases, with 6 bases remaining between them. The CDR3 spells CAWSVQGNEKLFF. CDR3 in DNA: TGTGCCTGGAGTGTACAGGGTAATGAAAAACTGTTTTTT.

The chain employs TRBV6-5 and TRBJ1-2; TRBD1 matches 8 bases. The CDR3 is 15 amino acids. Germline CDR1 and CDR2: MNHEY and SVGAGI. The ends lost 2 bases at V and 4 bases at J; junction bases unmatched: 6. The CDR3 region is CASSYTQGAGYGYTF. The CDR3 nucleotides are TGTGCCAGCAGTTACACGCAGGGGGCGGGCTATGGCTACACCTTC.

V gene TRBV13 combines with J gene TRBJ2-1, with 11 bases matching TRBD2. This CDR3 region has 16 residues. The V gene's germline CDR1 is PRHDT and CDR2 FYEKMQ (reference sequence). J lost 5 bases, V lost 3 bases, and 6 bases had no gene match. The CDR3 loop is CASSFTTSGTNNEQFF. Written as DNA, the CDR3 is TGTGCCAGCAGCTTCACGACTAGCGGGACGAACAATGAGCAGTTCTTC.

V usage is TRBV5-1 and J usage is TRBJ2-1; perhaps TRBD2 as D (6 bases). Trimming shortened V by 4 bases and J by 6 bases, and 20 bases separated the two germline ends. The CDR3 has 16 residues. The germline V gene encodes CDR1 SGHRS and CDR2 YFSETQ. CDR3 nucleotides: TGCGCCAGCAGCCCCGCGGGGCAGGCGCCAGGCAATGAGCAGTTCTTC. Protein product: CASSPAGQAPGNEQFF.

V is TRBV19 and J is TRBJ1-1; the D gene is possibly TRBD1 (5 bases). Trimming took off 6 bases at V and 2 bases at J, with 16 bases between the two ends. Germline V lookup: CDR1 LNHDA, CDR2 SQIVND (reference sequence). The CDR3 contains 15 residues. CDR3 loop: CASRMQGTLNTEAFF. CDR3 sequence (DNA): TGTGCCAGTAGAATGCAGGGTACTTTAAACACTGAAGCTTTCTTT.

The chain has TRBV30 and TRBJ1-5; tentative D call: TRBD1 (6 bases). The CDR3 is 14 amino acids. V was cut by 3 bases and J by 2 bases, with 11 bases left in between. Germline CDR1 GTSNPN, CDR2 SVGIG (reference sequence). The CDR3 loop reads CAWRPPGGNQPQHF. The CDR3 DNA is TGTGCCTGGAGACCCCCAGGGGGCAATCAGCCCCAGCATTTT.

The table lists this clone with a count of one. Here the CDR3 reads CASSFGSGYGYTF. The CDR3, as DNA: TGTGCCAGCAGTTTCGGGAGTGGCTATGGCTACACCTTC. The chain links TRBV27 to TRBJ1-2; D uncertain. Germline V lookup: CDR1 MNHEY, CDR2 SMNVEV (reference sequence). Trimming took 3 bases from V and 4 from J, leaving 9 bases between them. The CDR3 consists of 13 residues.

The V call is TRBV27, the J call TRBJ2-7; unclear D gene. CDR1 and CDR2 from the germline V gene are MNHEY and SMNVEV (reference sequence). The CDR3 runs 14 residues. V lost 5 bases to trimming and J lost 0 bases, with 11 bases between them. The CDR3 here is CASSPYLSSYEQYF. The CDR3 DNA sequence: TGTGCCAGCAGTCCCTACCTGAGCTCCTACGAGCAGTACTTC.

The DNA of the CDR3 is TGTGCCAGCAGTTTAGGAGGGCGGGGGAATGAAAAACTGTTTTTT. Translation gives CASSLGGRGNEKLFF. The genes are TRBV27 and TRBJ1-4; maybe TRBD1 (5 bases). Per the germline V gene, CDR1 is MNHEY and CDR2 is SMNVEV (reference sequence). Trimming left V 2 bases short and J 5 bases short, with 12 bases between. CDR3 size: 15 residues.

The rearrangement uses TRBV28 and TRBJ1-1, with 7 bases lining up with TRBD1. V dropped 5 bases and J dropped 4; count of bases not matched to a gene: 10. The CDR3 has 15 amino acids. Looked up from germline, CDR1 is MDHEN and CDR2 is SYDVKM. In nucleotides, the CDR3 is TGTGCCAGCAGTCGACTTCAGGGGGGAGGCACTGAAGCTTTCTTT. It yields the protein CASSRLQGGGTEAFF.